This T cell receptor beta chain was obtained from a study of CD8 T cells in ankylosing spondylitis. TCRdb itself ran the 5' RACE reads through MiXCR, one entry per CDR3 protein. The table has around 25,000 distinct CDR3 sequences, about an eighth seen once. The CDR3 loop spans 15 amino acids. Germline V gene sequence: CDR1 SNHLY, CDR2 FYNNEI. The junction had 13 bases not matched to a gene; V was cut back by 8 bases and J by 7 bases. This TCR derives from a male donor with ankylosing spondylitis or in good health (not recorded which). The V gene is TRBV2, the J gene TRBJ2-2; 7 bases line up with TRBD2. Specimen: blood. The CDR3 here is CASEELASGVGELFF. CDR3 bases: TGTGCCAGCGAAGAGCTGGCTAGCGGTGTCGGGGAGCTGTTTTTT.